This T cell receptor (beta chain) emerged from a study of shared clonotypes between healthy human individuals. The study, taken as a whole, reports: On the whole, naive subsets had larger estimated richness than memory subsets had.

J lost 3 bases, V lost 2 bases, and 5 bases had no gene match. Germline loops: CDR1 GTSNPN, CDR2 SVGIG (reference sequence). The CDR3 runs to 15 residues. Caucasian adults residing in Nashville, Tennessee made up all the donors. Authors' analysis steps: Owing to the provision of junction-only sequences devoid of quality scores by immunoSEQ, filtering differed. Data came from immunoSEQ multiplex PCR; TCRdb stores just in-frame clones and leaves some out. That table supplies the V and J calls and clone size; D and trimming were determined from the DNA. The sample carries about 2.3 million clones, approximately 95% recorded once. In the case of this clone: Antigen unknown.

The origin of this receptor is a man aged 18 to 30 in good health. Some clones in this sample may be carry-over from other donors' samples. V is TRBV30 and J is TRBJ2-1; the match to TRBD2 covers 9 bases. What was sequenced was naive CD4+ T cells from PBMCs. Specified subset: CD45RA+ positively selected. The CDR3 protein is CAWSRTSVLYNEQFF. DNA for the CDR3: TGTGCCTGGAGTCGGACTAGCGTGCTCTACAATGAGCAGTTCTTC.